Sequencing of this T cell receptor beta chain was carried out in a study of T cell repertoires in ileal Crohn's disease. V lost 6 bases and J lost 1, with 9 bases in between. The CDR3 length is 13 residues. The V gene's germline CDR1 is KGHSH and CDR2 LQKENI. Data came from immunoSEQ multiplex PCR; TCRdb stores just in-frame clones and leaves some out. The table has around 14,000 clones, approximately 80% seen once. This clone was observed a handful of times. Other DNA sequences from this sample encode an identical CDR3 as well. The sample comprised ileal tissue. V gene TRBV18 combines with J gene TRBJ1-1, with D hard to call. The clonotype comes from an adult with Crohn's disease. The CDR3 DNA reads as TGTGCCAGCTCCCCCTCACAGAACACTGAAGCTTTCTTT. It encodes CASSPSQNTEAFF.